The source of this T cell receptor beta chain is a study of T cell repertoires in cytomegalovirus infection. The overall study: CMV epitopes used comprised recently identified HLA-C-restricted ones and well-studied HLA-B-restricted ones.

Study observations and caveats: Cumulative public TCR beta family frequency identified CMV carriers with the relevant HLA.

In regard to this clonotype: Its matching antigen is unknown.

The germline CDR1 and CDR2 sequences are SEHNR and FQNEAQ (reference sequence). V was cut by 1 base and J by 1 base, with 9 bases left in between. The CDR3 is 15 residues long. TCRdb itself ran the reads through MiXCR, one entry per CDR3 protein. The table shows 650,000 to 900,000 distinct CDR3 sequences, with almost 30% occurring only once. This receptor was identified in a human donor in good health (CMV status not recorded). Some clones in this sample may be carry-over from other donors' samples. This chain connects TRBV7-9 to TRBJ2-3; D gene ambiguous. This specimen consisted of cultured CD8+ T cells from PBMCs, obtained from culture after CMV antigen stimulation. Here the CDR3 reads CASSLGDLRTDTQYF. For the CDR3, the DNA is TGTGCCAGCAGCTTAGGAGACTTACGCACAGATACGCAGTATTTT.